This T cell receptor beta chain came from a study of Graves' ophthalmopathy and Graves' hyperthyroidism. Study-wide results and caveats: Blood also harbored most expanded thyroid clonotypes above 0.001 frequency.

Uncontrolled infections, other autoimmune diseases, pregnancy or lactation barred patients from enrollment. For repertoire sequencing, the TCR beta CDR3 regions were amplified from RNA transcripts. Amplification began with first-round RT-PCR using HTBI primers, then second-round multiplex PCR was performed. TCRdb used MiXCR to reprocess the multiplex PCR reads, holding one entry per CDR3 protein. This table holds 600,000 to 950,000 distinct CDR3 sequences, roughly 40% found once. Trimming stripped 3 bases from V and 11 bases from J, with 20 bases between. CDR3 length: 15 residues. Germline values: CDR1 ENHRY, CDR2 SYGVKD. This clonotype appeared a single time. Its specificity is not known.

The specimen sequenced was peripheral blood. The origin of this receptor is an adult man with Graves' ophthalmopathy. V and J are TRBV10-3 and TRBJ1-5; weak D call: TRBD1 (5 bases). CDR3 nucleotide sequence: TGTGCCATCAGTGATGTGAGGGGCAGAAAAGAGACCCAGCATTTT. This gives the protein CAISDVRGRKETQHF.